What follows is one TCR beta chain and its context. The antigen remains unidentified. TCRdb keeps only in-frame clones here, not all; method: immunoSEQ multiplex PCR. The profile shows 25,000 to 30,000 clones, 88% of them singletons. The record originates from a study of T cells in localized non-small cell lung cancer. This CDR3 is 14 amino acids long. Germline values: CDR1 SGHDT, CDR2 YYEEEE. After removal of 4 bases from V and 3 bases from J, the junction contained 5 bases not matched to a gene. General study points: Compared with tumor, uninvolved adjacent lung displayed greater T cell clonality, ranking highest overall. Only one tumor region was sequenced, so heterogeneity remains possible. Adjacent lung had a median about 60 of the 100 largest tumor clones.

The genes are TRBV5-6 and TRBJ2-7; 9 bases are a match to TRBD1. The sequencing used peripheral blood, collected before any cancer treatment. The sequence derives from a female donor older than 55 with stage III squamous cell lung carcinoma. The CDR3 bases are TGTGCCAGCAGCCGGGACAGGGTAGGCTACGAGCAGTACTTC. Its protein is CASSRDRVGYEQYF. Combining the CDR3 with reference TRBV5-6 and TRBJ2-7 gives the whole variable domain DAGVTQSPTHLIKTRGQQVTLRCSPKSGHDTVSWYQQALGQGPQFIFQYYEEEERQRGNFPDRFSGHQFPNYSSELNVNALLLGDSALYLCASSRDRVGYEQYFGPGTRLTVT.